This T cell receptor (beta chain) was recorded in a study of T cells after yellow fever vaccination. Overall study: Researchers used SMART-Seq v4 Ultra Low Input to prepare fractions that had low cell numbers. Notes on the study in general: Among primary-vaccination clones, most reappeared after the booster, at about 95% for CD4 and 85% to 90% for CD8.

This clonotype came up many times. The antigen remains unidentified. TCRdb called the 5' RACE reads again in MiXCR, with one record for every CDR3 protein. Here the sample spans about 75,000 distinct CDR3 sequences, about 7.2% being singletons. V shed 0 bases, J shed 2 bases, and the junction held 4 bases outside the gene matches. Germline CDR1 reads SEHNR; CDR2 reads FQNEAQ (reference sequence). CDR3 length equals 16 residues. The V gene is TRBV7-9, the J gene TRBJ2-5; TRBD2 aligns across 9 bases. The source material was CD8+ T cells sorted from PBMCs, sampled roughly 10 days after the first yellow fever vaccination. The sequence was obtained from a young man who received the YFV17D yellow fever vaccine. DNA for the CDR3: TGTGCCAGCAGCTTAGCAGAGCGGGGGGTACAAGAGACCCAGTACTTC. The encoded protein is CASSLAERGVQETQYF.